Below, 24 T cell receptor beta chains from the same sample are listed, as sequenced in a study of response to subunit inactivated influenza vaccine. TCRdb re-derived calls from the RT-PCR reads in MiXCR, one entry per CDR3 protein. The sample contains about 240,000 distinct CDR3 sequences, 12% of which appear only once. Sequencing used non-naive T cells sorted from PBMCs, obtained less than 15 days before vaccination. Receptors originate from a man over 45 who received an inactivated influenza vaccine.

The chain recombines TRBV5-1 with TRBJ2-2; a weak D match, TRBD1 (5 bases). V gave up 1 base and J gave up 6 bases, with 10 bases separating them. CDR1 and CDR2 (germline): SGHRS, YFSETQ. The length of the CDR3 is 14 residues. CDR3 amino acids: CASSLQSRAGELFF. The CDR3 region has the DNA TGCGCCAGCAGCTTGCAAAGCAGGGCCGGGGAGCTGTTTTTT.

The J gene is TRBJ1-1, the V gene TRBV4-3, with 8 bases that match TRBD1. The CDR3 totals 13 residues. With 0 bases clipped from V and 10 bases from J, the junction kept 4 bases outside the gene matches. From germline, CDR1 is LGHNA and CDR2 YSLEER. This CDR3 is CASSQDRGQGAFF. The CDR3 nucleotides read TGCGCCAGCAGCCAAGACAGGGGGCAGGGAGCTTTCTTT.

The sample holds a few counts of this clonotype. The chain combines TRBV30 with TRBJ2-5; no clear D gene. V lost 2 bases and J 1 base, leaving 8 bases between the germline ends. The germline gives CDR1 GTSNPN, CDR2 SVGIG (reference sequence). The length of the CDR3 is 13 residues. CDR3 nucleotide sequence: TGTGCCTGGAGTCTTCAGCTCCAAGAGACCCAGTACTTC. Encoded protein: CAWSLQLQETQYF.

CDR3 sequence: CASSDEMNTEAFF. For the CDR3, the DNA is TGTGCCAGCAGTGATGAAATGAACACTGAAGCTTTCTTT. The chain is built from TRBV6-2 or TRBV6-3 and TRBJ1-1; D remains ambiguous. The CDR3 has 13 amino acids. Trimming pared 5 bases from V and 0 bases from J, leaving 7 bases between. Germline V lookup: CDR1 MNHEY, CDR2 SVGEGT.

CDR3 DNA: TGTGCCAGCACCGAAGGGGACAAAGCTAACTATGGCTACACCTTC. Translating it yields CASTEGDKANYGYTF. J is TRBJ1-2 and V is TRBV2, with D possibly being TRBD1 (6 bases). V was clipped by 7 bases and J by 0 bases, with 15 bases between them. CDR3 length equals 15 residues. CDR1 and CDR2 (germline): SNHLY, FYNNEI.

CDR3 DNA sequence: TGCGCCAGCAGTTATGACAGTTACAATGAGCAGTTCTTC. Protein: CASSYDSYNEQFF. The chain couples TRBV5-1 to TRBJ2-1; weak D call: TRBD1 (5 bases). Germline V lookup: CDR1 SGHRS, CDR2 YFSETQ. The V end was cut by 5 bases, the J end by 4 bases, with 10 bases between. This CDR3 is built from 13 residues.

A few counts support this clonotype. V is TRBV7-3 and J is TRBJ2-2; D gene uncertain. This CDR3 has 16 amino acids. V was trimmed by 5 bases and J by 7 bases, leaving 20 bases between them. Germline CDR1 SGHTA, CDR2 FQGTGA. As DNA, the CDR3 is TGTGCCAGCAGCCCAGGCGCTAGTTCCTGGCTCGGGGAGCTGTTTTTT. The encoded protein is CASSPGASSWLGELFF.

The genes are TRBV28 and TRBJ2-2, with a tentative D call TRBD2 (5 bases). Germline CDR1 and CDR2: MDHEN and SYDVKM. There are 19 residues in the CDR3. Deletions cut 2 bases from V and 0 bases from J, with 19 bases between. The CDR3 DNA reads as TGTGCCAGCAGTTTAATGATCCCTGAGGGCGCTTCGAACACCGGGGAGCTGTTTTTT. Translating it yields CASSLMIPEGASNTGELFF.

This clonotype was counted many times. J is TRBJ2-1 and V is TRBV29-1; D perhaps matches TRBD1 (5 bases). CDR3 length: 12 amino acids. V lost 0 bases, J lost 7 bases, and 7 bases lay in between. The germline V gene has CDR1 SQVTM and CDR2 ANQGSEA. CDR3 sequence reads: CSVEETANEQFF. Written as DNA, the CDR3 is TGCAGCGTTGAAGAGACAGCAAATGAGCAGTTCTTC.

This clonotype was seen only a few times. V is TRBV18 and J is TRBJ1-2; 7 bases are shared with TRBD1. With V trimmed by 1 base and J by 4 bases, 9 bases remained unmatched. In germline, CDR1 is KGHSH, CDR2 LQKENI. This CDR3 has 16 residues. This CDR3 reads CASSPLGDREGYGYTF. As DNA, the CDR3 is TGTGCCAGCTCACCACTAGGCGACAGGGAGGGCTATGGCTACACCTTC.

The genes are TRBV6-1 and TRBJ2-1; D may be TRBD1 (6 bases). V lost 1 base and J lost 0, with 7 bases in between. CDR3 length: 15 residues. The germline CDR1 and CDR2 sequences are MNHNS and SASEGT. CDR3 nucleotide sequence: TGTGCCAGCAGTGAAGACAGGGTCTCCTACAATGAGCAGTTCTTC. Amino acids: CASSEDRVSYNEQFF.

This clonotype showed up many times. The chain links TRBV6-5 to TRBJ1-5, with 9 bases fitting TRBD1. V was pared by 5 bases and J by 3 bases, with 8 bases of the junction left unmatched. The CDR3 length is 16 residues. Germline V CDR1 and CDR2: MNHEY, SVGAGI. In nucleotides, the CDR3 is TGTGCCAGCAGTCTCGAACAGGGGGCTCCCAATCAGCCCCAGCATTTT. Residues: CASSLEQGAPNQPQHF.

This clonotype came up a few times. V usage is TRBV11-1 and J usage is TRBJ2-3; 11 nucleotides line up with TRBD2. CDR3 length: 18 amino acids. Per the germline V gene, CDR1 is SGHAT and CDR2 is FQDESV (reference sequence). The J segment lost 3 bases and the V segment lost 4 bases, leaving 12 bases of the junction unmatched. DNA of the CDR3: TGTGCCAGCAGCTATCCTAGTCGACTAGCGGGGCTTACAGATACGCAGTATTTT. It codes for CASSYPSRLAGLTDTQYF.

Only a few counts were recorded for this clonotype. The V and J genes are TRBV7-8 and TRBJ2-7; 7 bases fit TRBD1. Losses at the gene ends were 4 bases for V and 4 bases for J; bases not matched to a gene: 7. This CDR3 contains 14 residues. CDR1 is SGHVS and CDR2 is FQNEAQ in the germline V gene. For the CDR3, the DNA is TGTGCCAGCAGCTGGCCGGGACAGCTTTACGAGCAGTACTTC. It is translated as CASSWPGQLYEQYF.

This clonotype was detected a few times. The chain joins TRBV12-3 or TRBV12-4 to TRBJ1-6, with D unresolved. This CDR3 spans 13 amino acids. V was cut by 5 bases and J by 6 bases, with 8 bases left in between. This CDR3 reads CASSGRVNSPLHF. The CDR3 DNA sequence: TGTGCCAGCAGTGGGCGGGTTAATTCACCCCTCCACTTT.

The J gene is TRBJ2-1, the V gene TRBV6-1; a weak D match, TRBD1 (5 bases). Trimming cost V 6 bases and J 2 bases, with 17 bases left between them. The CDR3 has 16 amino acids. CDR1 MNHNS and CDR2 SASEGT come from the germline V gene. The CDR3 spells CASSLESRAAYNEQFF. In DNA form, the CDR3 reads TGTGCCAGCAGCCTAGAGTCCAGGGCAGCCTACAATGAGCAGTTCTTC.

The V call is TRBV10-3, the J call TRBJ1-2; TRBD1 matches 9 bases. V lost 9 bases and J lost 1; bases outside the gene matches: 12. The CDR3 has 16 residues. Germline lookup yields CDR1 ENHRY and CDR2 SYGVKD. This CDR3 reads CAITPSDRGNNYGYTF. CDR3 DNA: TGTGCCATTACACCTAGCGACAGGGGGAATAACTATGGCTACACCTTC.

This clonotype was seen ten or more times. The gene calls are TRBV20-1 and TRBJ2-5; D is ambiguous. Germline V gene lookup returns CDR1 DFQATT and CDR2 SNEGSKA (reference sequence). The V end was cut by 3 bases, the J end by 0 bases, with 11 bases between. This CDR3 spans 14 amino acids. For the CDR3, the DNA is TGCAGTGCTAGCTGGGGAATGAACCAAGAGACCCAGTACTTC. Its protein is CSASWGMNQETQYF.

This clonotype was counted many times. The chain joins TRBV5-8 to TRBJ2-3; D is perhaps TRBD1 or TRBD2 (6 bases each). The germline V gene has CDR1 SGHTS and CDR2 YDEGEE. Trimming left V 1 base short and J 7 bases short, with 16 bases between. The CDR3 extends over 15 amino acids. CDR3: CASSLSGGLRYTQYF. CDR3 nucleotide sequence: TGTGCCAGCAGCTTGTCCGGGGGCCTCCGCTATACGCAGTATTTT. Supplemented by reference TRBV5-8 and TRBJ2-3, the full variable domain reads EAGVTQSPTHLIKTRGQQATLRCSPISGHTSVYWYQQALGLGLQFLLWYDEGEERNRGNFPPRFSGRQFPNYSSELNVNALELEDSALYLCASSLSGGLRYTQYFGPGTRLTVL.

This clonotype was picked up a small number of times. This chain uses TRBV29-1 with TRBJ2-5, with 11 bases lining up with TRBD1. The germline gives CDR1 SQVTM, CDR2 ANQGSEA. Trimming removed 4 bases from V and 4 bases from J; junction bases left unmatched: 2. The CDR3 loop spans 13 amino acids. The chain's CDR3 is CSVGGTGGETQYF. CDR3 in DNA: TGCAGCGTTGGAGGGACAGGGGGAGAGACCCAGTACTTC.

This clonotype appeared many times. This chain uses TRBV27 with TRBJ1-6; 7 nucleotides match TRBD1. V lost 5 bases to trimming and J lost 6 bases; unmatched junction nucleotides: 7. This CDR3 is built from 15 residues. The V gene's germline CDR1 is MNHEY and CDR2 SMNVEV (reference sequence). The CDR3 sequence: CASSLGQVINSPLHF. The CDR3 DNA is TGTGCCAGCAGTCTCGGACAGGTGATTAATTCACCCCTCCACTTT.

This chain uses TRBV14 with TRBJ2-5, with unresolved D. The ends were cut back, 2 bases at V and 5 bases at J, with 12 bases in the middle. The CDR3 totals 14 residues. Per the germline V gene, CDR1 is SGHDN and CDR2 is FVKESK. The CDR3 bases are TGTGCCAGCAGCCAATTAGGAACTCAGGAGACCCAGTACTTC. This translates into CASSQLGTQETQYF. Looking up the rest from reference TRBV14 and TRBJ2-5 gives the full variable domain: EAGVTQFPSHSVIEKGQTVTLRCDPISGHDNLYWYRRVMGKEIKFLLHFVKESKQDESGMPNNRFLAERTGGTYSTLKVQPAELEDSGVYFCASSQLGTQETQYFGPGTRLLVL.

This clonotype was counted a few times. V gene TRBV6-5 combines with J gene TRBJ2-7; D tentatively fits TRBD1 or TRBD2 (6 bases each). The CDR3 runs to 15 residues. Between the trimmed V and J ends, which lost 2 bases and 5 bases, there was a span of 16 bases. CDR1 is MNHEY, CDR2 SVGAGI, per germline. The CDR3 bases are TGTGCCAGCAGTTACGCCCGCCGGGGGCTCCACGAGCAGTACTTC. This codes for CASSYARRGLHEQYF.

This clonotype was seen ten or more times. V is TRBV5-1 and J is TRBJ1-4, with 8 bases identical to TRBD1. Germline V gene data show CDR1 as SGHRS and CDR2 as YFSETQ. J lost 8 bases, V lost 3 bases, and 9 bases had no gene match. The CDR3 contains 15 residues. The CDR3 region has the DNA TGCGCCAGCAGCTCAGCCGGGACAGGCGGGGAAAAACTGTTTTTT. It specifies CASSSAGTGGEKLFF. Drawing the rest from reference TRBV5-1 and TRBJ1-4, the complete variable domain is KAGVTQTPRYLIKTRGQQVTLSCSPISGHRSVSWYQQTPGQGLQFLFEYFSETQRNKGNFPGRFSGRQFSNSRSEMNVSTLELGDSALYLCASSSAGTGGEKLFFGSGTQLSVL.